This TCR beta chain is from a study of T cell responses to AZD1222 COVID-19 vaccine (dated by TCRdb to about 2021). Regarding the complete study: A total of 230 to 250 trial participants underwent TCR sequencing, of whom some 210 received two doses of AZD1222 and about 26 received two doses of the MenACWY control vaccine. Trial participants were enrolled by age into 18-55, 56-69 and 70-plus year subgroups, with approximately 160, 26 and 62 TCR-sequenced participants respectively.

Remarks on this clone: No cognate antigen has been identified for it. One base away there is no much larger clone; base qualities are not given.

The sample's time point label, in plain terms: about 28 days (+/-7) after the second vaccine dose. AZD1222 recipients given second doses at about 4 weeks or at about 12 weeks were pooled, since spike-specific TCR depth and breadth were not found to differ between the two schedules. Vaccinee samples came from UK trials COV001 and COV002, including a single-blind randomized controlled phase 2/3 trial of AZD1222 (ChAdOx1 nCoV-19) in healthy adults. For TCRbeta chain sequencing, PBMC samples from trial participants were taken at day 0 and at day 28 after the second dose. What the research found in general, with its limitations: Reportedly, almost half of the unique spike-specific TCRs recognized epitopes lying outside the regions that are mutated in the B.1.351 and B.1.1.7 variants. Participants were mostly white British and included more females than males, and it was suggested by the authors that clonal diversity may have been underestimated. The 56-69-year group was small, and its depth increase did not reach significance, likely because of low power. After two AZD1222 doses, spike-specific TCR breadth and depth were significantly higher than at day 0 and than in MenACWY recipients. Because no day 14 peak-response samples were available, repertoires were characterized only after the peak T cell response. Only five to seven AZD1222 recipients were SARS-CoV-2 seropositive at baseline, limiting conclusions about previously exposed vaccinees. CD4 TCRs associated with the vaccine covered the entire spike protein, and the dominant responses were in regions 160-218 and 743-854.

The CDR3 regions of human TCRbeta chains were analyzed by immunosequencing. The authors' pipeline ran thus. TCRs in the repertoires were compared against a reference library of SARS-CoV-2-specific TCRs that had been generated with the MIRA antigen-specificity platform. Breadth was defined as the fraction of unique TCRs that were SARS-CoV-2-associated, and depth was defined as the fraction of total T cells that were SARS-CoV-2-associated. Using the MIRA data, each spike-specific TCR was mapped to the spike region that the TCR reacts to and placed in a CD4 or CD8 class. Log10-transformed breadth and depth values were compared by one-way ANOVA with Sidak's multiple comparisons tests. TCRdb mirrors the immuneACCESS table, restricted to in-frame sequences. Some clones are absent from its copies; in checked studies, under half trace to an unresolved V gene, and the reason for the others is unknown. V, J and clone size are taken as reported in that table, and D and trimming were inferred from the DNA itself. This sample comprises around 180,000 clones, around 94% of them detected only once. Under 2% of the sample goes to the ten largest clones.

V is reduced by 6 bases and J by 1 base, leaving a spacing of 9 bases between them. CDR1 and CDR2 (MNHEY, SVGAGI) derive from the germline V gene. Taken from cysteine to phenylalanine, the CDR3 has 13 residues. The only DNA kept is the CDR3, 39 bases in frame from the first base. The sample in question was peripheral blood, obtained 28 days after the second AZD1222 dose. The TCR was taken from an adult who received the AZD1222 COVID-19 vaccine. The V and J segments used are TRBV6-5 and TRBJ1-1; TRBD1 is perhaps the D gene, given 5 matching bases. The sequenced DNA: TGTGCCAGCAGCGGGGGGGGGAACACTGAAGCTTTCTTT. Its translation is CASSGGGNTEAFF.